This T cell receptor beta chain was observed in a study of cytomegalovirus exposure and HLA in healthy donors. J was trimmed by 4 bases and V by 6 bases; bases with no gene match: 5. CDR1 and CDR2 (germline): SNHLY, FYNNEI. The CDR3 sequence is 13 residues long. PCR employed 60 Vbeta and 13 Jbeta primers. Generated by immunoSEQ multiplex PCR, the TCRdb table keeps only in-frame clones and is missing some. Found here are 150,000 to 200,000 clones, 65% to 85% of them singletons; the top ten hold 1% to 1.5%. Sequenced: PBMCs. This TCR derives from a man aged 50 to 59 in good health and CMV-seropositive. The genes are TRBV2 and TRBJ2-7; 8 bases map to TRBD2. CDR3 residues: CASRVGLAYEQYF. CDR3 nucleotide sequence: TGTGCCAGCAGGGTCGGACTAGCTTACGAGCAGTACTTC.